These 32 T cell receptor beta chains came from one sample sequenced in a study of T cells expressing NK-cell markers. Following a re-call of the 5' RACE reads, TCRdb has one entry per CDR3 protein and lacks DNA. In total, the table holds around 550,000 distinct CDR3 sequences. Sequenced sample: blood T cells: a sorted CD56 or NKG2C T cell subset, CD4+ or CD8+ T cells, or bulk PBMC T cells (not recorded which). The receptor source for this set is a young man in good health.

V is TRBV5-1 and J is TRBJ2-1. The germline CDR1 and CDR2 sequences are SGHRS and YFSETQ. The CDR3 covers 15 residues. CDR3 sequence: CASSFVGGTYNEQFF.

The rearrangement uses TRBV5-1 and TRBJ2-2; the TRBD2 assignment by TCRdb is unverifiable without DNA. Germline values: CDR1 SGHRS, CDR2 YFSETQ. The CDR3 runs to 17 residues. The CDR3 is CASSLTPEVAGAGELFF.

This chain links TRBV4-3 with TRBJ1-1. This CDR3 is 13 amino acids long. Germline CDR1 reads LGHNA; CDR2 reads YSLEER. The chain's CDR3 is CASAGGPGTEAFF.

The CDR3 here is CASSQVLGAGGTQETQYF. The chain has TRBV14 and TRBJ2-5; TCRdb proposes TRBD2, but this gene call is untestable without DNA. CDR3 length equals 18 residues. The germline CDR1 and CDR2 sequences are SGHDN and FVKESK.

The chain has TRBV12-3 or TRBV12-4 and TRBJ2-2; TCRdb's D gene call, TRBD1, goes unchecked for lack of DNA. The CDR3 runs to 14 residues. CDR3 loop: CASSPGQAIGELFF.

The V and J genes are TRBV7-8 and TRBJ2-3; TCRdb indicates TRBD1, and absent DNA this call remains unverified. Germline V lookup: CDR1 SGHVS, CDR2 FQNEAQ. The CDR3 contains 16 residues. This CDR3 reads CASSLDVGGATDTQYF.

The chain employs TRBV10-3 and TRBJ1-4; TCRdb gives TRBD1 as the D gene, but with no DNA this cannot be confirmed. The CDR3 is 15 amino acids. Germline values: CDR1 ENHRY, CDR2 SYGVKD. Here the CDR3 reads CATLQGGTTNEKLFF.

This chain's CDR3 is CSAPSVGAGGTGELFF. The chain combines TRBV20-1 with TRBJ2-2. The CDR3 covers 16 residues. Germline CDR1 and CDR2: DFQATT and SNEGSKA (reference sequence).

The V and J genes are TRBV9 and TRBJ2-7; TCRdb selects TRBD1, and the lack of DNA leaves this call unchecked. Germline V gene lookup returns CDR1 SGDLS and CDR2 YYNGEE. There are 15 residues in the CDR3. This chain's CDR3 is CASSVGGPKTGEQYF.

The chain couples TRBV12-3 or TRBV12-4 to TRBJ2-1; TCRdb's assignment of TRBD2 cannot be checked, as there is no DNA. The length of the CDR3 is 14 residues. The CDR3 spells CASSSGRAFGEQFF.

The gene calls are TRBV20-1 and TRBJ2-4; TCRdb picks TRBD2, but there is no DNA to check that call. Germline assignment: CDR1 DFQATT and CDR2 SNEGSKA (reference sequence). CDR3 length: 16 residues. CDR3 amino acids: CSARDEGMRTKNIQYF.

The V call is TRBV20-1, the J call TRBJ2-1; TCRdb outputs TRBD2, but without DNA this stays unchecked. The V gene's germline CDR1 is DFQATT and CDR2 SNEGSKA (reference sequence). The CDR3 consists of 17 residues. The CDR3 spells CSARDLRTSGSGGEQFF.

The chain couples TRBV2 to TRBJ2-2; TCRdb's assignment of TRBD1 cannot be checked, as there is no DNA. The CDR3 consists of 13 residues. Germline loops: CDR1 SNHLY, CDR2 FYNNEI. CDR3: CASIWAGTGELFF.

The chain recombines TRBV6-5 with TRBJ2-2; without DNA, the TCRdb call of TRBD1 cannot be checked. The CDR3 is made up of 15 amino acids. The germline V gene encodes CDR1 MNHEY and CDR2 SVGAGI. The CDR3 sequence: CASSLGLENTGELFF.

The J gene is TRBJ1-2, the V gene TRBV5-1; as DNA is missing, the TRBD1 call by TCRdb cannot be tested. The length of the CDR3 is 13 residues. The germline V gene has CDR1 SGHRS and CDR2 YFSETQ. Here the CDR3 reads CASSPEQGDGYTF.

The chain joins TRBV10-3 to TRBJ1-1; absent DNA, TCRdb's TRBD1 call cannot be checked. This CDR3 has 14 residues. Germline loops: CDR1 ENHRY, CDR2 SYGVKD. CDR3 sequence reads: CAISEMTGATEAFF.

The V and J genes are TRBV24-1 and TRBJ2-1; no DNA is available, so the TRBD2 call from TCRdb remains unchecked. The CDR3 totals 17 residues. Germline V CDR1 and CDR2: KGHDR, SFDVKD. CDR3 sequence: CATSDFPTTSGRDEQFF.

The chain uses TRBV7-2 and TRBJ2-1; TCRdb outputs TRBD1, but without DNA this stays unchecked. CDR1 and CDR2 from the germline V gene are SGHTA and FQGNSA. There are 15 residues in the CDR3. The CDR3 region is CASSTPGQSYNEQFF. The variable domain in full, completed from reference TRBV7-2 and TRBJ2-1, reads GAGVSQSPSNKVTEKGKDVELRCDPISGHTALYWYRQSLGQGLEFLIYFQGNSAPDKSGLPSDRFSAERTGGSVSTLTIQRTQQEDSAVYLCASSTPGQSYNEQFFGPGTRLTVL.

The chain has TRBV2 and TRBJ2-1; TCRdb lists TRBD2, though no DNA is available to test this call. The CDR3 runs to 19 residues. Per germline, CDR1 SNHLY and CDR2 FYNNEI. CDR3 loop: CASSDRGIGSGIDYNEQFF.

V and J are TRBV6-2 or TRBV6-3 and TRBJ2-3; checking the TCRdb D call of TRBD1 is not possible without DNA. CDR1 MNHEY and CDR2 SVGEGT come from the germline V gene. This CDR3 comprises 14 residues. CDR3 loop: CASSPRDRRDTQYF.

The CDR3 loop is CASSLVLAVNEQFF. This chain joins TRBV7-2 and TRBJ2-1. CDR3 length equals 14 residues. The germline gives CDR1 SGHTA, CDR2 FQGNSA. The full variable domain, completed using reference TRBV7-2 and TRBJ2-1, is GAGVSQSPSNKVTEKGKDVELRCDPISGHTALYWYRQSLGQGLEFLIYFQGNSAPDKSGLPSDRFSAERTGGSVSTLTIQRTQQEDSAVYLCASSLVLAVNEQFFGPGTRLTVL.

The chain couples TRBV12-3 or TRBV12-4 to TRBJ1-1; no DNA is available, so the TRBD1 call from TCRdb remains unchecked. The CDR3 loop spans 17 amino acids. The CDR3 sequence is CASSSAGTGGRNTEAFF.

This chain links TRBV6-2 or TRBV6-3 with TRBJ2-2; TCRdb calls TRBD2, which cannot be checked without DNA. CDR3 length equals 22 residues. The germline gives CDR1 MNHEY, CDR2 SVGEGT. This chain's CDR3 is CASSYSYAPPAGGPTNTGELFF.

The chain recombines TRBV20-1 with TRBJ2-7; TCRdb outputs TRBD2, but without DNA this stays unchecked. This CDR3 contains 15 residues. Germline assignment: CDR1 DFQATT and CDR2 SNEGSKA (reference sequence). The CDR3 loop reads CSVSSGGVGAYEQYF.

The CDR3 here is CSVDLRTGTKTDTQYF. The genes are TRBV29-1 and TRBJ2-3; checking the TCRdb D call of TRBD1 is not possible without DNA. CDR1 and CDR2 from the germline V gene are SQVTM and ANQGSEA. This CDR3 region has 16 residues.

The chain recombines TRBV6-2 or TRBV6-3 with TRBJ1-6; TCRdb's D gene call, TRBD1, goes unchecked for lack of DNA. Germline V gene data show CDR1 as MNHEY and CDR2 as SVGEGT. This CDR3 is 15 amino acids long. Here the CDR3 reads CASRSGTAYNSPLHF.

The rearrangement uses TRBV29-1 and TRBJ1-5. CDR1 and CDR2 (germline): SQVTM, ANQGSEA. The CDR3 has 14 residues. This CDR3 is CSVEGEGVGQPQHF.

This chain connects TRBV5-1 to TRBJ2-3. CDR3 size: 12 residues. Germline-derived CDR1 and CDR2 are SGHRS and YFSETQ. The CDR3 sequence: CASSVSTDTQYF.

The chain couples TRBV5-1 to TRBJ2-3; TCRdb gives TRBD2 as the D gene, but with no DNA this cannot be confirmed. Germline CDR1 SGHRS, CDR2 YFSETQ. This CDR3 is built from 16 residues. The chain's CDR3 is CASSLRLAGSLDTQYF.

The V call is TRBV25-1, the J call TRBJ2-3. The CDR3 contains 11 residues. Germline CDR1 MGHDK, CDR2 SYGVNS. The CDR3 sequence: CASSGRYTQYF.

The chain recombines TRBV11-2 with TRBJ2-1; without DNA, the TCRdb call of TRBD2 cannot be checked. Germline V CDR1 and CDR2: SGHAT, FQNNGV. The CDR3 loop spans 15 amino acids. The CDR3 loop is CASSLGAGGTNEQFF.

The chain has TRBV6-5 and TRBJ2-3; no DNA is available, so the TRBD1 call from TCRdb remains unchecked. This CDR3 has 16 residues. Germline CDR1 is MNHEY and CDR2 is SVGAGI. This chain's CDR3 is CASSYPPGQGADTQYF.